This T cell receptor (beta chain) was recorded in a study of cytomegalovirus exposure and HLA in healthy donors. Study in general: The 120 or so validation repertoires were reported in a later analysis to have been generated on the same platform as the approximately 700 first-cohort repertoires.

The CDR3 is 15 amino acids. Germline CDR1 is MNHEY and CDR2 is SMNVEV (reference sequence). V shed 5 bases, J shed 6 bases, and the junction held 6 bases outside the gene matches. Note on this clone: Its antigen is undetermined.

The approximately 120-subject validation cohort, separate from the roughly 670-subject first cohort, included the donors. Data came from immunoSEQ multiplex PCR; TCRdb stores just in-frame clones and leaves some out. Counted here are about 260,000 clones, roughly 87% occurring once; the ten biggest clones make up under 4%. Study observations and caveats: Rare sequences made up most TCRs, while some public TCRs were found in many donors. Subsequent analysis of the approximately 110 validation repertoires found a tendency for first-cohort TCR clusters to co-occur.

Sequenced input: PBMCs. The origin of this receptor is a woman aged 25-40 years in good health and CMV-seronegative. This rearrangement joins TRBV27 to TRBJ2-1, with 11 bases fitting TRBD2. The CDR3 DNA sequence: TGTGCCAGCAGTCTAGCGGGAGGTTTCGGCAATGAGCAGTTCTTC. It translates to CASSLAGGFGNEQFF.